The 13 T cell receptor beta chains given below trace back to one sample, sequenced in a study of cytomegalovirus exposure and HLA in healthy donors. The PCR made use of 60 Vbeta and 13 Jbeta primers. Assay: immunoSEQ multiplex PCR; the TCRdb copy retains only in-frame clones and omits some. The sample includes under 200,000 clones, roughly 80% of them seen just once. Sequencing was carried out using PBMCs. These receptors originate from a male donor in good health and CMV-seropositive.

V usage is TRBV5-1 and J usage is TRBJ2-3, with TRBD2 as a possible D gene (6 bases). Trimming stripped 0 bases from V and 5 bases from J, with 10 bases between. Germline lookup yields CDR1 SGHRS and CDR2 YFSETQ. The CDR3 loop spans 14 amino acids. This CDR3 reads CASSLGLVGDTQYF. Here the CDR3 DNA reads TGCGCCAGCAGCTTGGGACTAGTTGGAGATACGCAGTATTTT.

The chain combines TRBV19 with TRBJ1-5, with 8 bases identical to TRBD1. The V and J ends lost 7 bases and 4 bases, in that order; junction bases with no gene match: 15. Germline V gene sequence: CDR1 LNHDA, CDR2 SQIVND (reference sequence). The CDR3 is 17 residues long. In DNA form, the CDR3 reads TGTGCCAGTACCCGATTCGGACAGGGCGGGAGTAATCAGCCCCAGCATTTT. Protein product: CASTRFGQGGSNQPQHF.

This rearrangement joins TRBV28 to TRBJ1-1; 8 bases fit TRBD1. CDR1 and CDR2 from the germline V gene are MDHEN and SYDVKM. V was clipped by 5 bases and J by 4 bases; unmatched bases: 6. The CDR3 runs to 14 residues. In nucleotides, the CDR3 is TGTGCCAGCAGTCTAGCTCAGGGGGCCACTGAAGCTTTCTTT. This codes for CASSLAQGATEAFF.

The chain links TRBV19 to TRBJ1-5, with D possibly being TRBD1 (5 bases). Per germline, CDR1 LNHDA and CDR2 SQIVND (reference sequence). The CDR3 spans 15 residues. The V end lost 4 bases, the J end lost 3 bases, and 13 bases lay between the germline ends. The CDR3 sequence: CASSSHGGYNQPQHF. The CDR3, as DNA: TGTGCCAGTAGTAGCCACGGGGGTTACAATCAGCCCCAGCATTTT.

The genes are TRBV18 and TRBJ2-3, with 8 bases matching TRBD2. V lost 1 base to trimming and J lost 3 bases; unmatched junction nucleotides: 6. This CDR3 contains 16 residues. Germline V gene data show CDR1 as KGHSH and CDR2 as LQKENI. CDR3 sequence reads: CASSPRSGGGTDTQYF. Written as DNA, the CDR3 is TGTGCCAGCTCACCACGAAGCGGGGGAGGGACAGATACGCAGTATTTT.

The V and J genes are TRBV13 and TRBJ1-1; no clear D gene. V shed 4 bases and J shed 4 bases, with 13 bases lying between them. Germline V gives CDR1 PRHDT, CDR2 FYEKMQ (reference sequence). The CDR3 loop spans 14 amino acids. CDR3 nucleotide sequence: TGTGCCAGCAGCTCTAGTAGAGCCGGCACTGAAGCTTTCTTT. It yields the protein CASSSSRAGTEAFF.

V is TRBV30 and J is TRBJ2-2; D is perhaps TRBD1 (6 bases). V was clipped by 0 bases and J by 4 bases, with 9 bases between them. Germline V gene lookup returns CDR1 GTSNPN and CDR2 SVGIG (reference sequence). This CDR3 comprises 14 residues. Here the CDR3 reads CAWSVLGATGELFF. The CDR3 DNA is TGTGCCTGGAGTGTATTGGGGGCCACCGGGGAGCTGTTTTTT.

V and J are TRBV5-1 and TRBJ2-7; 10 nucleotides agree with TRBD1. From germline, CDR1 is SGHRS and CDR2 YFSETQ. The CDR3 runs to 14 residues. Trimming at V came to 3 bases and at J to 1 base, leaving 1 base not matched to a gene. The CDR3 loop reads CASSSDRGSYEQYF. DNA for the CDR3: TGCGCCAGCAGCTCGGACAGGGGGTCCTACGAGCAGTACTTC.

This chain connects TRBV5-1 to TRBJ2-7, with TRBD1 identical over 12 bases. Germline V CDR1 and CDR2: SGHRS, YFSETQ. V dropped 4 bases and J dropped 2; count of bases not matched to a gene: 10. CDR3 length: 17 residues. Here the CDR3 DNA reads TGCGCCAGCAGCGGTGGGACAGGGGGCGCGAAGGCCTACGAGCAGTACTTC. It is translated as CASSGGTGGAKAYEQYF.

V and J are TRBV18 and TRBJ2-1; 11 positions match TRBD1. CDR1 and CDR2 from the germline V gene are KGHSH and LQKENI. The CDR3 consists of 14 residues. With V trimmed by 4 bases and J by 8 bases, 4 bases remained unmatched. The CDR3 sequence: CASSLRTGGDEQFF. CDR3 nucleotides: TGTGCCAGCTCACTTAGGACAGGGGGCGATGAGCAGTTCTTC.

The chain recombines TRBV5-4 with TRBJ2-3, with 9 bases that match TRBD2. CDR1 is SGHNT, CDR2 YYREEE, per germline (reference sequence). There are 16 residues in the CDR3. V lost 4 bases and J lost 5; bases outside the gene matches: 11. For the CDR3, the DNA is TGTGCCAGCAGCCTGGCTGGGCGGGAGGGCCGAGATACGCAGTATTTT. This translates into CASSLAGREGRDTQYF.

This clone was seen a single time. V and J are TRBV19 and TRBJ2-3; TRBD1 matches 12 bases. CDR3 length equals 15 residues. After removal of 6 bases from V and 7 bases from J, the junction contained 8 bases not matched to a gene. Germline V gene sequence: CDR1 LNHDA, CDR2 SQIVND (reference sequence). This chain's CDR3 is CASSTGTGGGNTQYF. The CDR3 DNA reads TGTGCCAGTAGCACTGGGACAGGGGGCGGTAATACGCAGTATTTT.

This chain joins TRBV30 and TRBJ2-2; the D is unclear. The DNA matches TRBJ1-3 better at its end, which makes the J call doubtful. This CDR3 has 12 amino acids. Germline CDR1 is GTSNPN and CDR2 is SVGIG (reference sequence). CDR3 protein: CAWSVRRNTIYF. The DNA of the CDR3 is TGTGCCTGGAGTGTCCGGAGAAACACCATATATTTT.